Shown below are 24 T cell receptor beta chains from a single sample sequenced in a study of T cell repertoires in cytomegalovirus infection. TCRdb passed the reads through MiXCR, listing each CDR3 protein once. The sample shows approximately 730,000 distinct CDR3 sequences, 33% of them seen only once. These TCRs' antigens remain unknown. The sample here was cultured PBMCs, taken from culture after CMV antigen stimulation. All receptors derive from a human donor in good health (CMV status not recorded). Some clones in this sample may be carry-over from other donors' samples.

V gene TRBV20-1 combines with J gene TRBJ2-1, with 9 bases aligning to TRBD1. Losses at the gene ends were 1 base for V and 2 bases for J; bases not matched to a gene: 3. Germline V lookup: CDR1 DFQATT, CDR2 SNEGSKA (reference sequence). This CDR3 comprises 15 residues. The CDR3 spells CSARGGQGPYNEQFF. CDR3 in DNA: TGCAGTGCTAGAGGGGGACAGGGCCCCTACAATGAGCAGTTCTTC.

This clonotype came up once. The chain has TRBV2 and TRBJ1-5, with 7 bases lining up with TRBD1. With 6 bases clipped from V and 5 bases from J, the junction kept 7 bases outside the gene matches. Germline V CDR1 and CDR2: SNHLY, FYNNEI. The CDR3 totals 14 residues. CDR3 sequence: CASSGQVGDQPQHF. For the CDR3, the DNA is TGTGCCAGCAGCGGACAGGTGGGGGATCAGCCCCAGCATTTT.

V and J are TRBV28 and TRBJ2-1; 15 bases are a match to TRBD2. CDR1 is MDHEN, CDR2 SYDVKM, per germline. The trim removed 5 bases at V and 0 bases at J, leaving 5 bases unmatched. The CDR3 is 18 residues long. This chain's CDR3 is CASSPGTSGGSSYNEQFF. In DNA, the CDR3 is TGTGCCAGCAGTCCGGGGACTAGCGGGGGGAGCTCCTACAATGAGCAGTTCTTC.

The CDR3 loop is CSAAPGSQETQYF. The CDR3 bases are TGCAGTGCCGCACCCGGGTCCCAAGAGACCCAGTACTTC. The chain employs TRBV20-1 and TRBJ2-5; D is ambiguous. Trimming stripped 6 bases from V and 1 base from J, with 12 bases between. The CDR3 has 13 amino acids. Germline V gene sequence: CDR1 DFQATT, CDR2 SNEGSKA (reference sequence).

This chain joins TRBV2 and TRBJ1-2, with D perhaps matching TRBD1 (6 bases). Germline V lookup: CDR1 SNHLY, CDR2 FYNNEI. This CDR3 region has 13 residues. Trimming left V 3 bases short and J 7 bases short, with 12 bases between. CDR3 sequence reads: CASSDRGRAGYTF. CDR3 sequence (DNA): TGTGCCAGCAGTGACAGGGGCCGAGCTGGCTACACCTTC.

This clonotype has more than one count but fewer than ten. The chain combines TRBV20-1 with TRBJ2-5, with TRBD1 matching 8 bases. Germline V lookup: CDR1 DFQATT, CDR2 SNEGSKA (reference sequence). V lost 0 bases, J lost 4 bases, and 7 bases stayed unmatched. This CDR3 spans 15 amino acids. The CDR3 loop is CSARDSRGPGETQYF. In nucleotides, the CDR3 is TGCAGTGCTAGAGATTCCAGGGGGCCGGGAGAGACCCAGTACTTC.

Note on this clonotype: The junction departs from germline at one end; a sequencing error may be responsible. This chain links TRBV4-1 with TRBJ1-2; D gene uncertain. This CDR3 spans 14 amino acids. Germline V gene sequence: CDR1 MGHRA, CDR2 YSYEKL. CDR3 residues: CASSQGNYNYGYTF. The DNA for the CDR3 is TGTGCCAGCAGCCAAGGTAACTACAACTATGGCTACACCTTC.

This clonotype was counted between two and nine times. The V gene is TRBV6-1, the J gene TRBJ2-1; D possibly uses TRBD1 or TRBD2 (6 bases each). Looked up from germline, CDR1 is MNHNS and CDR2 is SASEGT. This CDR3 spans 13 amino acids. Trimming removed 11 bases at V and 3 bases at J, with 14 bases between. CDR3 in amino acids: CAVRRGDYNEQFF. CDR3 nucleotide sequence: TGTGCCGTTAGAAGGGGGGACTACAATGAGCAGTTCTTC.

The chain carries TRBV10-3 and TRBJ1-2; 8 bases align to TRBD1. Germline CDR1 and CDR2: ENHRY and SYGVKD. The CDR3 is made up of 13 amino acids. Germline trimming cut 6 bases from V and 7 bases from J; bases unmatched to any gene: 7. CDR3 sequence (DNA): TGTGCCATCAGCCTCGACAGGGGAGGTGGCTACACCTTC. This codes for CAISLDRGGGYTF.

The rearrangement links TRBV30 to TRBJ1-2, with D perhaps TRBD1 (5 bases). V was clipped by 6 bases and J by 4 bases, with 12 bases between them. The CDR3 consists of 12 residues. Germline lookup yields CDR1 GTSNPN and CDR2 SVGIG (reference sequence). This CDR3 reads CACKGEGYGYTF. CDR3 in DNA: TGTGCCTGTAAAGGGGAAGGCTATGGCTACACCTTC.

As for this clonotype: This may be a read error: a much more frequent sequence differs by one nucleotide. The rearrangement joins TRBV7-2 to TRBJ2-3; D gene ambiguous. The CDR3 length is 12 residues. The germline V gene encodes CDR1 SGHTA and CDR2 FQGNSA. V was cut by 3 bases and J by 8 bases, with 9 bases left in between. In nucleotides, the CDR3 is TGTGCCAGCAGCTTGTATTCAGTTACGCAGTATTTT. Amino acids: CASSLYSVTQYF.

This clonotype was seen only a few times. The J gene is TRBJ1-2, the V gene TRBV11-2; D possibly corresponds to TRBD1 (5 bases). Germline V gene sequence: CDR1 SGHAT, CDR2 FQNNGV. The ends were cut back, 5 bases at V and 8 bases at J, with 15 bases in the middle. The CDR3 is made up of 13 amino acids. The CDR3 is CASSGGYRDGYTF. CDR3 nucleotide sequence: TGTGCCAGCAGCGGGGGGTACCGGGACGGCTACACCTTC.

V usage is TRBV27 and J usage is TRBJ2-3, with no clear D. The CDR3 has 13 residues. V lost 5 bases, J lost 6 bases, and 12 bases lay in between. Germline V CDR1 and CDR2: MNHEY, SMNVEV (reference sequence). The CDR3 spells CASSPPFPDTQYF. CDR3 DNA: TGTGCCAGCAGTCCCCCTTTCCCCGATACGCAGTATTTT.

The J gene is TRBJ2-7, the V gene TRBV5-1, with TRBD1 as a possible D gene (6 bases). Germline values: CDR1 SGHRS, CDR2 YFSETQ. This CDR3 comprises 15 residues. The ends were cut back, 1 base at V and 5 bases at J, with 16 bases in the middle. CDR3 nucleotides: TGCGCCAGCAGCTTGCCCTTGACAGGTACCCACGAGCAGTACTTC. Residues: CASSLPLTGTHEQYF.

This sequence joins TRBV4-1 and TRBJ1-2, with 10 bases aligning to TRBD1. J lost 5 bases, V lost 4 bases, and 4 bases had no gene match. Germline V gene lookup returns CDR1 MGHRA and CDR2 YSYEKL. This CDR3 is built from 14 residues. The CDR3: CASSRGTGDYGYTF. The DNA for the CDR3 is TGCGCCAGCAGCCGCGGGACAGGGGATTATGGCTACACCTTC.

This clonotype has only a few counts. The chain recombines TRBV4-1 with TRBJ2-1, with a possible D match to TRBD1 (7 bases). The V gene lost 6 bases and the J gene lost 7 bases, with 16 bases spanning the gap. The CDR3 has 14 residues. The germline gives CDR1 MGHRA, CDR2 YSYEKL. Written as DNA, the CDR3 is TGCGCCAGCAGTGTCGCAGGGGGGAAGAATGAGCAGTTCTTC. This encodes CASSVAGGKNEQFF.

V and J are TRBV11-3 and TRBJ1-3, with 12 bases fitting TRBD1. The CDR3 runs to 16 residues. In germline, CDR1 is SGHNT, CDR2 YENEEA. V trimming: 2 bases; J trimming: 9 bases; junction bases outside the gene matches: 8. For the CDR3, the DNA is TGTGCCAGCAGCTTATCAGGGACAGGGGGCGTCGGCACCATATATTTT. Translated: CASSLSGTGGVGTIYF.

The sample holds a few counts of this clonotype. This sequence joins TRBV20-1 and TRBJ1-1; D unresolved. Germline V gives CDR1 DFQATT, CDR2 SNEGSKA (reference sequence). Trimming stripped 0 bases from V and 5 bases from J, with 16 bases between. CDR3 size: 15 residues. The CDR3 loop is CSARDQRGSQTEAFF. CDR3 DNA sequence: TGCAGTGCTAGAGATCAGAGAGGCAGCCAAACTGAAGCTTTCTTT.

The sample holds a few counts of this clonotype. This chain uses TRBV19 with TRBJ2-2, with TRBD2 as a possible D gene (5 bases). The length of the CDR3 is 15 residues. The germline V and J ends were trimmed by 11 bases and 2 bases, with 18 bases remaining between them. Looked up from germline, CDR1 is LNHDA and CDR2 is SQIVND (reference sequence). As DNA, the CDR3 is TGTGCCGACCGTCGTCGGACTGGAAACACCGGGGAGCTGTTTTTT. It is translated as CADRRRTGNTGELFF.

The gene calls are TRBV5-1 and TRBJ2-4, with a weak D call TRBD1 (5 bases). The CDR3 totals 15 residues. Trimming took 5 bases from V and 4 from J, leaving 16 bases between them. In germline, CDR1 is SGHRS, CDR2 YFSETQ. The CDR3 coding sequence is TGCGCCAGCAGGGCGACGACAGTTGGGAAAAACATTCAGTACTTC. Its translation is CASRATTVGKNIQYF.

The rearrangement links TRBV6-8 to TRBJ2-7; TRBD1 aligns across 8 bases. The junction had 16 bases not matched to a gene; V was cut back by 6 bases and J by 6 bases. CDR1 MNHGY and CDR2 SAAAGT come from the germline V gene. CDR3 length equals 16 residues. The CDR3 DNA reads as TGTGCCAGCAGACTCGGGACAGGATATTTGGGTTCCGAGCAGTACTTC. It specifies CASRLGTGYLGSEQYF.

The V and J genes are TRBV5-1 and TRBJ2-2; D tentatively reads TRBD1 or TRBD2 (5 bases each). V was pared by 7 bases and J by 5 bases, with 15 bases between. The CDR3 loop spans 14 amino acids. CDR1 is SGHRS and CDR2 is YFSETQ in the germline V gene. The CDR3 loop is CASRDGPSTGELFF. CDR3 DNA sequence: TGCGCCAGCCGGGACGGCCCGTCTACCGGGGAGCTGTTTTTT.

The chain couples TRBV5-1 to TRBJ2-7; 7 nucleotides match TRBD1. There are 15 residues in the CDR3. Germline CDR1 is SGHRS and CDR2 is YFSETQ. Unmatched junction bases numbered 12, after V lost 4 bases and J lost 5 bases. The CDR3 protein is CASSPRPTGTNEQYF. The CDR3 nucleotides read TGCGCCAGCAGCCCACGGCCGACAGGGACCAACGAGCAGTACTTC.

The chain recombines TRBV12-3 or TRBV12-4 with TRBJ2-1; D perhaps matches TRBD1 (6 bases). Trimming pared 4 bases from V and 3 bases from J, leaving 19 bases between. The CDR3 spans 17 residues. CDR3 sequence: CASSSETYRVVYNEQFF. The CDR3 DNA reads as TGTGCCAGCAGTTCCGAAACCTACAGGGTCGTCTACAATGAGCAGTTCTTC.